This T cell receptor beta chain derives from a study of T cells in Graves' hyperthyroidism and ophthalmopathy. This clonotype was detected only a few times. For ophthalmopathy patients, the Clinical Activity Score was at least 3 and the NOSPECS grade at least 4; duration was under 3 months. CDR1 is LNHDA, CDR2 SQIVND, per germline (reference sequence). The ends lost 4 bases at V and 5 bases at J; junction bases unmatched: 5. The length of the CDR3 is 14 residues. The TCR beta CDR3 regions underwent amplification using RNA transcripts as the source. First-round RT-PCR with HTBI primers amplified the TCR CDR3 region. TCRdb reprocessed the multiplex PCR reads with MiXCR, giving one entry per CDR3 protein. The sample holds around 600,000 distinct CDR3 sequences, about 14% seen once.

The sample consisted of blood. The sequence was obtained from a woman in her forties or fifties with Graves' ophthalmopathy. V is TRBV19 and J is TRBJ2-5, with 9 nucleotides matching TRBD1. CDR3 DNA: TGTGCCAGTAGTACAAGGACAGGGGATGAGACCCAGTACTTC. Protein product: CASSTRTGDETQYF.